The following is a T cell receptor beta chain sequence with its context. Many counts were recorded for this clonotype. This receptor's antigen is unknown. Within one base of it there is no much larger clone, and no base qualities were kept. The data stem from a study of T cells in Graves' hyperthyroidism and ophthalmopathy (dated by TCRdb to about 2019). With regard to the full study: Peripheral blood samples were taken at the time of initial diagnosis, prior to any treatment. To identify distinguishing TCR V-J signatures, a discovery cohort of 90 to 100 patients was used, comprising some 43 with Graves' ophthalmopathy and approximately 57 with stable Graves' hyperthyroidism. Whether ophthalmopathy could be predicted prospectively was tested in an independent validation cohort made up of under 20 hyperthyroidism patients plus 17 patients who later progressed to ophthalmopathy. The roughly 100 discovery patients were randomly split 7:3 into training and test sets. Thyroid tissue and blood T-cell repertoires from roughly six Graves' hyperthyroidism patients were also compared in the study. Once sampling was done, hyperthyroidism patients were given methimazole at a starting dose of 30 mg daily, whereas ophthalmopathy patients were given high-dose intravenous methylprednisolone. According to the paper, TCR Vbeta CDR3 sequencing was carried out on 135 peripheral blood samples, which came from fewer than 50 ophthalmopathy, approximately 72 hyperthyroidism and roughly 17 progressor patients.

On the study overall, not on this receptor specifically: In validation, the model predicted progression to ophthalmopathy with 55% to 71% sensitivity and over 72% specificity, a median of 6.5 months before onset. Most expanded thyroid clonotypes (frequency above 0.001) were also detected in blood, a finding suggesting that blood repertoires may reflect thyroid immune responses. No statistical method was used to set the sample size in advance, and investigators knew the group allocation. Ophthalmopathy was separated from stable hyperthyroidism by a 13 V-J signature model, with approximately 86% sensitivity and about 81% specificity obtained in cross-validation and 80%/75% obtained in testing.

A patient counted as having stable Graves' hyperthyroidism if no progression to ophthalmopathy occurred over 18 months of follow-up. The hyperthyroidism patients were between 18 and 65 years old and newly diagnosed, with a disease duration of less than 2 months. Any patient with an uncontrolled infection, another autoimmune disease, pregnancy or lactation was excluded. Diagnoses relied on clinical symptoms, serum thyroxine and TRAb, thyroid ultrasound and orbital computed tomography. PBMCs were separated from 10 ml of fresh peripheral blood using Ficoll-Paque density gradient centrifugation. Trizol reagent was used to extract total RNA, and RNA quality was then checked on an Agilent 2100 Bioanalyzer. Amplification of TCR beta CDR3 regions was carried out from RNA transcripts. A first-round RT-PCR of the TCR CDR3 used the HTBI primer set with the Qiagen OneStep RT-PCR kit. A second multiplex PCR round built the libraries, followed by size selection and purification. Sequencing of the libraries was done on an Illumina HiSeq2000 using paired-end 100 bp reads. The authors' analysis ran thus. Raw data were processed with SOAPnuke, discarding reads with adapters, uncalled bases, mean Phred below 15, or no exact constant-primer or identifier match. COPE v1.2.5 was used to merge the high-quality paired reads, and each unique nucleotide sequence was defined as a clonotype. Clonotypes were aligned to IMGT TRBV, TRBD and TRBJ reference segments using MiTCR v1.1. The analysis included only V-J combinations with a frequency above 0.0001, which together covered around 99% of the repertoires. The TCS score was defined as the ratio of F50 (clonal expansion) to E x V (chaos), calculated using BLOSUM62-based TCRdist between CDR3 peptides within each V-J. Welch's t-statistics and random forest reduced fewer than 550 V-J features to 13, which were used in a naive Bayes classifier (R e1071). Clones were called with MiXCR by TCRdb after fastp trimmed the public reads at Q25, and only in-frame beta chains were retained. When rows share a CDR3 protein, they turn into one entry using the most common DNA and genes. TCRdb assigned the V and J calls; the authors' analysis was not used. The sample data list under 650,000 distinct CDR3 sequences, and around 16% of these were observed just once. The ten largest clonotypes hold 3% to 4% of the sample.

Via the germline V gene, CDR1 is MDHEN and CDR2 SYDVKM. Spanning cysteine to phenylalanine, the CDR3 consists of 14 amino acids. The entry retains the CDR3 DNA only, 42 bases that are in frame from base 1. V is cut back by 6 bases and J by 2 bases, with 7 bases in the junction unmatched. The TCR comes from a woman in her 30s with Graves' hyperthyroidism. Sequenced sample: blood. In this chain, TRBV28 is recombined with TRBJ2-7, with TRBD1 identical over 7 junction bases. The nucleotide sequence is TGTGCCAGCAGGTCGACAGGGATCGCCTACGAGCAGTACTTC. Its translation is CASRSTGIAYEQYF.